This T cell receptor (beta chain) emerged from a study of T cell changes during pregnancy in multiple sclerosis. Only in-frame clones appear in the TCRdb table, and some are missing; sequencing was by immunoSEQ multiplex PCR. The sample carries nearly 110,000 clones, about 90% recorded once. This CDR3 is built from 16 residues. Looked up from germline, CDR1 is SGHDT and CDR2 is YYEEEE. V lost 4 bases and J lost 4; bases outside the gene matches: 6. The sequence came from a female donor with multiple sclerosis, enrolled in a pregnancy study. The chain combines TRBV5-6 with TRBJ2-6; 9 nucleotides match TRBD1. The material sequenced was peripheral blood, taken before pregnancy. In DNA, the CDR3 is TGTGCCAGCAGCCCCGGGACAGGGTTCGGGGCCAACGTCCTGACTTTC. Encoded protein: CASSPGTGFGANVLTF.